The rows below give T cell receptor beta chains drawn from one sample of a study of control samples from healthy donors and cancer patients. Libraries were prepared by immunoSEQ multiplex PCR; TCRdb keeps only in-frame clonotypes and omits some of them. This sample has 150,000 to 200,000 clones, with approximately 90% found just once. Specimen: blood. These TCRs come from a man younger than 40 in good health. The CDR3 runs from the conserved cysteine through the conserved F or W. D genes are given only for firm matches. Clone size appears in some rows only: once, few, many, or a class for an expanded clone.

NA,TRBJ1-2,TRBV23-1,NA,CASSQSVYDGYTF,TGCGCCAGCAGTCAATCAGTTTACGATGGCTACACCTTC
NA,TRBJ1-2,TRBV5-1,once,CASSLGRFYGYTF,TGCGCCAGCAGCTTGGGTAGGTTCTATGGCTACACCTTC
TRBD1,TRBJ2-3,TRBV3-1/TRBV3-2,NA,CASSLRQGWNTDTQYF,TGTGCCAGCAGCCTCAGACAGGGGTGGAACACAGATACGCAGTATTTT
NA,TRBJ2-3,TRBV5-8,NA,CASRFTDTQYF,TGTGCCAGCCGATTCACAGATACGCAGTATTTT
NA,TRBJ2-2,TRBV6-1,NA,CASSESWRFSNTGELFF,TGTGCCAGCAGTGAATCATGGAGGTTTTCGAACACCGGGGAGCTGTTTTTT
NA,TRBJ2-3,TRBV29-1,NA,CSVAGEGAGGTDTQYF,TGCAGCGTAGCGGGAGAGGGGGCTGGGGGCACAGATACGCAGTATTTT
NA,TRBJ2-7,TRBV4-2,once,CASSQEQGGTYEQYF,TGTGCCAGCAGCCAAGAGCAGGGTGGGACCTACGAGCAGTACTTC
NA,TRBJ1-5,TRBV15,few,CASGVGNQPQHF,TGTGCCAGCGGAGTAGGCAATCAGCCCCAGCATTTT
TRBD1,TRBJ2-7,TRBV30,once,CAWSATRDSPREQYF,TGTGCCTGGAGTGCCACACGGGACAGTCCCAGAGAGCAGTACTTC
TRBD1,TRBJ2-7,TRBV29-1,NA,CSVGQGEVYEQYF,TGCAGCGTTGGACAGGGGGAGGTCTACGAGCAGTACTTC
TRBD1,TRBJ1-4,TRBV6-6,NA,CASSPSDRGAFGFNEKLFF,TGTGCCAGCAGTCCCTCCGACAGGGGAGCATTTGGGTTTAATGAAAAACTGTTTTTT
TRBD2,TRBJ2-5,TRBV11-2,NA,CASTPPGGRTQYF,TGTGCCAGCACCCCGCCGGGGGGAAGGACCCAGTACTTC
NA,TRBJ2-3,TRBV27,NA,CASSLAGWADTQYF,TGTGCCAGCAGTTTAGCGGGATGGGCAGATACGCAGTATTTT
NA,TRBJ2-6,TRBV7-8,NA,CASSPRMLEGSPFSGANVLTF,TGTGCCAGCAGCCCTAGGATGCTCGAGGGTAGTCCCTTCTCTGGGGCCAACGTCCTGACTTTC
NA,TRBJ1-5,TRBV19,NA,CASSTRQALTYSNQPQHF,TGTGCCAGTAGTACCCGACAGGCGCTGACCTATAGCAATCAGCCCCAGCATTTT
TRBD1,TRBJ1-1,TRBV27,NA,CASSLTPPGTGGTEAFF,TGTGCCAGCAGTTTAACCCCCCCCGGGACAGGGGGCACTGAAGCTTTCTTT
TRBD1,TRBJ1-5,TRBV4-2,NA,CASSPLSMTGESDQPQHF,TGTGCCAGCAGCCCCCTCAGTATGACAGGGGAGTCGGATCAGCCCCAGCATTTT
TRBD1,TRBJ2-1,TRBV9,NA,CASSVVGQGVNEQFF,TGTGCCAGCAGCGTAGTCGGACAGGGGGTCAATGAGCAGTTCTTC
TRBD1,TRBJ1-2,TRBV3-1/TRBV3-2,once,CASSGSWTGYGYTF,TGTGCCAGCAGCGGCAGCTGGACAGGCTATGGCTACACCTTC
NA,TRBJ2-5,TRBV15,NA,CATSRDGARKETQYF,TGTGCCACCAGCAGAGATGGGGCTAGAAAAGAGACCCAGTACTTC
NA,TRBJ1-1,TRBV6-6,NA,CASIPGHLGEAFF,TGTGCCAGCATCCCGGGACACTTGGGTGAAGCTTTCTTT
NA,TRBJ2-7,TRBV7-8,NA,CASSPVRLYEQYF,TGTGCCAGCAGCCCCGTGCGGCTTTACGAGCAGTACTTC
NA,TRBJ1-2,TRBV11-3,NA,CASSFPPGNYGYTF,TGTGCCAGCAGCTTCCCCCCAGGAAACTATGGCTACACCTTC
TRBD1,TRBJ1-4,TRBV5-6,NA,CASSSGTGQTNEKLFF,TGTGCCAGCAGCTCAGGGACAGGGCAGACTAATGAAAAACTGTTTTTT
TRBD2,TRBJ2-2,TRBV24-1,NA,CATSDRTSGELFF,TGTGCCACCAGTGACCGGACTAGCGGGGAGCTGTTTTTT
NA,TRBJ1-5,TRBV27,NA,CASSSGVGQPQHF,TGTGCCAGCAGTTCAGGGGTAGGGCAGCCCCAGCATTTT
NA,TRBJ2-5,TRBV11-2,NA,CASSIGGVETQYF,TGTGCCAGCAGTATAGGGGGGGTAGAGACCCAGTACTTC
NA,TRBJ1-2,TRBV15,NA,CATSRDNRDIGGYTF,TGTGCCACCAGCAGAGATAACAGGGACATAGGTGGCTACACCTTC
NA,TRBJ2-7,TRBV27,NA,CASSFGWAYEQYF,TGTGCCAGCAGCTTTGGTTGGGCTTACGAGCAGTACTTC
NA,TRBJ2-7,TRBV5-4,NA,CASSLAEAAEQYF,TGTGCCAGCAGCTTGGCGGAAGCTGCAGAGCAGTACTTC
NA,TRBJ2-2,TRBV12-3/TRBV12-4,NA,CASSLLRAGELFF,TGTGCCAGCAGTTTACTTAGAGCCGGGGAGCTGTTTTTT
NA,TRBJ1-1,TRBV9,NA,CASSGAGNIEAFF,TGTGCCAGCAGCGGGGCGGGGAACATTGAAGCTTTCTTT
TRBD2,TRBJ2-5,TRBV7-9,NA,CASSSGLANQETQYF,TGTGCCAGCAGCTCGGGACTAGCGAACCAAGAGACCCAGTACTTC
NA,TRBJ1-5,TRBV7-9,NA,CASSSSGTDSNQPQHF,TGTGCCAGCAGCTCCAGTGGGACGGATAGCAATCAGCCCCAGCATTTT
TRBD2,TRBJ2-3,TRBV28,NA,CASSRAGGVSTDTQYF,TGTGCCAGCAGTCGAGCCGGGGGGGTTAGCACAGATACGCAGTATTTT
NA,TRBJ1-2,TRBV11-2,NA,CASSLSVTHYGYTF,TGTGCCAGCAGCTTATCTGTGACTCACTATGGCTACACCTTC